These 11 T cell receptor beta chains came from one sample sequenced in a study of shared clonotypes between healthy human individuals. Repertoires were generated with immunoSEQ multiplex PCR, while TCRdb's copy carries only in-frame clones and drops some. The sample shows about a million clones, roughly 77% of them seen only once. Material for sequencing was memory CD4+ T cells from PBMCs. Subset defined: CD45RA-negative fraction. The receptors here all came from a man aged 18 to 35 in good health. Some clones in this sample may be carry-over from other donors' samples.

The chain uses TRBV2 and TRBJ2-7, with 8 bases fitting TRBD1. The V gene end was trimmed by 1 base and the J gene end by 3 bases; junction bases not matched to a gene: 5. The CDR3 has 15 amino acids. Germline V gene data show CDR1 as SNHLY and CDR2 as FYNNEI. DNA for the CDR3: TGTGCCAGCAGTGAAGGAGGGACAGGCTACTACGAGCAGTACTTC. Protein sequence: CASSEGGTGYYEQYF. The variable domain in full, completed from reference TRBV2 and TRBJ2-7, reads EPEVTQTPSHQVTQMGQEVILRCVPISNHLYFYWYRQILGQKVEFLVSFYNNEISEKSEIFDDQFSVERPDGSNFTLKIRSTKLEDSAMYFCASSEGGTGYYEQYFGPGTRLTVT.

The gene calls are TRBV5-4 and TRBJ1-2; D is ambiguous. Germline V gene lookup returns CDR1 SGHNT and CDR2 YYREEE (reference sequence). The germline V and J ends were trimmed by 0 bases and 1 base, with 7 bases remaining between them. CDR3 length: 14 amino acids. The CDR3 spells CASSLAGSNYGYTF. In DNA form, the CDR3 reads TGTGCCAGCAGCTTGGCGGGTAGTAACTATGGCTACACCTTC. The variable domain in full, completed from reference TRBV5-4 and TRBJ1-2, reads ETGVTQSPTHLIKTRGQQVTLRCSSQSGHNTVSWYQQALGQGPQFIFQYYREEENGRGNFPPRFSGLQFPNYSSELNVNALELDDSALYLCASSLAGSNYGYTFGSGTRLTVV.

The CDR3 sequence is CASSPSRETQYF. The CDR3 DNA reads TGTGCCAGCTCACCATCGCGAGAGACCCAGTACTTC. The V gene is TRBV18, the J gene TRBJ2-5, with unresolved D. CDR3 length: 12 residues. The V gene lost 2 bases and the J gene lost 4 bases, with 5 bases spanning the gap. The germline CDR1 and CDR2 sequences are KGHSH and LQKENI.

The V gene is TRBV7-9, the J gene TRBJ2-2, with D possibly being TRBD2 (7 bases). The germline gives CDR1 SEHNR, CDR2 FQNEAQ (reference sequence). The CDR3 length is 17 residues. The V gene lost 5 bases and the J gene lost 1 base, with 17 bases spanning the gap. This CDR3 reads CASSRRGGALNTGELFF. The CDR3 nucleotides are TGTGCCAGCAGCCGCCGCGGGGGCGCGCTGAACACCGGGGAGCTGTTTTTT.

This sequence joins TRBV27 and TRBJ2-1, with 7 positions matching TRBD2. The V segment lost 5 bases and the J segment 8 bases; nucleotides outside the gene matches: 9. Germline loops: CDR1 MNHEY, CDR2 SMNVEV (reference sequence). This CDR3 region has 14 residues. The CDR3: CASSPYGRRDEQFF. The CDR3 DNA reads as TGTGCCAGCAGTCCCTACGGGAGGCGGGATGAGCAGTTCTTC.

As regards this clone: The sample contains more than one DNA sequence encoding this CDR3. This chain links TRBV2 with TRBJ2-1; D perhaps matches TRBD2 (5 bases). The CDR3 is made up of 14 amino acids. Germline assignment: CDR1 SNHLY and CDR2 FYNNEI. With 5 bases removed from V and 4 bases from J, the gap between germline ends came to 12 bases. The CDR3: CASSRTGPYNEQFF. CDR3 nucleotides: TGTGCCAGCAGTAGGACTGGACCTTACAATGAGCAGTTCTTC.

This rearrangement joins TRBV25-1 to TRBJ1-1, with TRBD1 identical over 7 bases. There are 14 residues in the CDR3. Germline loops: CDR1 MGHDK, CDR2 SYGVNS. V gave up 7 bases and J gave up 1 base; unmatched junction bases: 6. CDR3 sequence: CASTVQGPNTEAFF. CDR3 sequence (DNA): TGTGCCAGCACCGTACAGGGGCCGAACACTGAAGCTTTCTTT. Combining the CDR3 with reference TRBV25-1 and TRBJ1-1 gives the whole variable domain EADIYQTPRYLVIGTGKKITLECSQTMGHDKMYWYQQDPGMELHLIHYSYGVNSTEKGDLSSESTVSRIRTEHFPLTLESARPSHTSQYLCASTVQGPNTEAFFGQGTRLTVV.

This clone has just one count. V and J are TRBV6-6 and TRBJ2-3; TRBD1 might be the D (6 bases). The V and J ends lost 7 bases and 2 bases respectively, with 19 bases between them. Germline CDR1 MNHNY, CDR2 SVGAGI (reference sequence). This CDR3 spans 16 amino acids. The DNA for the CDR3 is TGTGCCAGCAACGGTTGGACAGCGAAGGACACAGATACGCAGTATTTT. Residues: CASNGWTAKDTDTQYF.

This chain uses TRBV25-1 with TRBJ1-1; tentatively, D is TRBD1 (6 bases). Germline assignment: CDR1 MGHDK and CDR2 SYGVNS. The CDR3 length is 14 residues. The V end lost 7 bases, the J end lost 4 bases, and 16 bases lay between the germline ends. CDR3 region: CASMGDGGPTEAFF. The CDR3 DNA sequence: TGTGCCAGCATGGGGGACGGGGGGCCCACTGAAGCTTTCTTT.

The V and J genes are TRBV7-9 and TRBJ2-7; D uncertain. V was pared by 5 bases and J by 6 bases, with 8 bases between. In germline, CDR1 is SEHNR, CDR2 FQNEAQ (reference sequence). This CDR3 region has 11 residues. CDR3 DNA: TGTGCCAGCAGCCTCAGCGCCGAGCAGTACTTC. Its translation is CASSLSAEQYF.

This chain links TRBV5-6 with TRBJ2-2; no firm D call. Germline V gives CDR1 SGHDT, CDR2 YYEEEE. The CDR3 consists of 16 residues. V was trimmed by 1 base and J by 4 bases, leaving 14 bases between them. DNA for the CDR3: TGTGCCAGCAGCTTGCGGCGACCTACTACCACCGGGGAGCTGTTTTTT. Residues: CASSLRRPTTTGELFF.